This T cell receptor beta chain came from a study of PD-1 blockade in mismatch repair-deficient tumors. Study observations and caveats: Rapid post-treatment expansion, then contraction, generally preceding radiologic response, marked tumor-resident clones.

Note on this clone: Its target is unknown.

Profiling relied on immunoSEQ multiplex PCR, and the TCRdb table lists in-frame clones only, not all of them. The sample has under 150,000 clones, around nine tenths seen once; the top ten hold roughly 12%. V lost 8 bases and J lost 0, with 6 bases in between. This CDR3 spans 12 amino acids. Germline V gives CDR1 MDHEN, CDR2 SYDVKM. This TCR came from an adult with mismatch repair-deficient cancer. This specimen consisted of peripheral blood, obtained approximately 73 weeks after starting pembrolizumab. V is TRBV28 and J is TRBJ2-3; no clear D. This CDR3 reads CASDDSTDTQYF. CDR3 DNA: TGTGCCAGCGACGACAGCACAGATACGCAGTATTTT.